These 2 T cell receptor beta chains were all obtained from the same sample, sequenced in a study of CD8 T cells in acute hepatitis C reinfection. Assay: immunoSEQ multiplex PCR; the TCRdb copy retains only in-frame clones and omits some. The sample contains 30,000 to 45,000 clones, around 85% of which appear only once. Time point given: naive CD8 control sorted from an acute-time-point sample. What was sequenced was naive CD8+ T cells from PBMCs. The receptor set was obtained from a woman aged 18-35 years who spontaneously cleared hepatitis C infection.

The chain links TRBV9 to TRBJ1-2; 7 nucleotides align to TRBD1. Per the germline V gene, CDR1 is SGDLS and CDR2 is YYNGEE. V lost 2 bases to trimming and J lost 2 bases; unmatched junction nucleotides: 3. The CDR3 spans 14 residues. CDR3 bases: TGTGCCAGCAGCGTTGGACAGGAAAACTATGGCTACACCTTC. It is translated as CASSVGQENYGYTF.

This rearrangement joins TRBV6-5 to TRBJ2-7; D gene unclear. V lost 0 bases to trimming and J lost 4 bases, with 7 bases between them. Germline values: CDR1 MNHEY, CDR2 SVGAGI. The CDR3 runs 13 residues. The DNA of the CDR3 is TGTGCCAGCAGTTACTCTGTAGATTACGAGCAGTACTTC. Residues: CASSYSVDYEQYF.